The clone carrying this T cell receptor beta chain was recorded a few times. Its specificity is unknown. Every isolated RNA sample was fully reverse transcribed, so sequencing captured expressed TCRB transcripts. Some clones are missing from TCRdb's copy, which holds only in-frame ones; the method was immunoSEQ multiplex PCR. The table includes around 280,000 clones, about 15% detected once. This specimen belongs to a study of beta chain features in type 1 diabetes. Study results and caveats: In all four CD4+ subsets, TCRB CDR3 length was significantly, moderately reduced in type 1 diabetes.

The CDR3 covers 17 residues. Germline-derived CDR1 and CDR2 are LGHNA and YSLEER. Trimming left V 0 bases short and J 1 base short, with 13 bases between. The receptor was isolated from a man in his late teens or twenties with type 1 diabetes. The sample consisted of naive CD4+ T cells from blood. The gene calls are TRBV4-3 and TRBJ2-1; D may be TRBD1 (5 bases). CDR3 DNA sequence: TGCGCCAGCAGCCAAGACGCTCGACAGTATTCCTACAATGAGCAGTTCTTC. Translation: CASSQDARQYSYNEQFF.